The rows below give T cell receptor beta chains drawn from one sample of a study of blood T cell repertoires in COVID-19. Clones were sequenced by immunoSEQ multiplex PCR, and TCRdb holds only the in-frame ones, with some missing. The sample records some 370,000 clones, roughly 87% being singletons. The source material was PBMCs or T cells enriched from blood (not recorded which). All receptors come from a woman aged 45 to 65 who had recovered from COVID-19. The CDR3 runs from the conserved cysteine through the conserved F or W. The D gene is left open where the match is weak. A clone size is listed for some rows: how often the clone was seen (once, few, many), or a class if it is expanded.

>.|.|TRBV3-1/TRBV3-2|TRBJ2-3
CASSPTGFGADTQYF
TGTGCCAGCAGCCCGACAGGTTTTGGCGCAGATACGCAGTATTTT
>.|TRBD1|TRBV5-1|TRBJ1-1
CASSLDGTAMNTEAFF
TGCGCCAGCAGCTTGGATGGGACAGCCATGAACACTGAAGCTTTCTTT
>.|TRBD2|TRBV29-1|TRBJ2-5
CSVWTSGVQETQYF
TGCAGCGTATGGACTAGCGGGGTACAAGAGACCCAGTACTTC
>.|TRBD1|TRBV2|TRBJ2-7
CASLEGTGVYEQYF
TGTGCCAGCCTCGAGGGGACAGGGGTTTACGAGCAGTACTTC
>.|TRBD1|TRBV6-2/TRBV6-3|TRBJ2-7
CASSRPGQSSYEQYF
TGTGCCAGCAGTCGACCGGGACAGAGCTCCTACGAGCAGTACTTC
>.|.|TRBV4-1|TRBJ2-1
CASSQEAAGSSYNEQFF
TGCGCCAGCAGCCAAGAAGCGGCAGGCAGCTCCTACAATGAGCAGTTCTTC
>.|.|TRBV19|TRBJ1-5
CASIGPWGPNQPQHF
TGTGCCAGTATTGGGCCGTGGGGCCCCAATCAGCCCCAGCATTTT
>.|.|TRBV30|TRBJ1-1
CAWGALNTEAFF
TGTGCCTGGGGGGCCTTGAACACTGAAGCTTTCTTT
>.|TRBD1|TRBV4-2|TRBJ1-3
CASSQFRTGGNTIYF
TGTGCCAGCAGCCAGTTCCGGACAGGGGGGAACACCATATATTTT
>.|TRBD1|TRBV13|TRBJ2-7
CASSLAGGEQYF
TGTGCCAGCAGCTTAGCAGGGGGCGAGCAGTACTTC
>.|TRBD1|TRBV11-2|TRBJ1-4
CASGYTGDEKLFF
TGTGCCAGCGGTTATACAGGGGATGAAAAACTGTTTTTT
>.|TRBD2|TRBV6-2/TRBV6-3|TRBJ2-3
CASSYSTSGRPDTQYF
TGTGCCAGCAGTTACTCGACTAGCGGGAGACCAGATACGCAGTATTTT
>.|.|TRBV7-2|TRBJ1-6
CASSLQGVNSPLHF
TGTGCCAGCAGCTTACAGGGCGTCAATTCACCCCTCCACTTT
>few|TRBD2|TRBV6-2/TRBV6-3|TRBJ2-7
CASSYMGGAYEQYF
TGTGCCAGCAGTTACATGGGGGGGGCCTACGAGCAGTACTTC
>.|.|TRBV6-5|TRBJ1-5
CASGRDKPQHF
TGTGCCAGCGGCAGGGACAAGCCCCAGCATTTT
>.|TRBD1|TRBV6-5|TRBJ1-3
CASSQDRGLFRVYF
TGTGCCAGCAGTCAGGACAGGGGGCTTTTTCGCGTATATTTT
>.|.|TRBV19|TRBJ2-4
CATSFPGRHKIAKNIQYF
TGTGCCACCTCCTTCCCCGGTCGCCATAAAATAGCCAAAAACATTCAGTACTTC
>.|.|TRBV7-9|TRBJ1-2
CASSHPGGRGYTF
TGTGCCAGCAGCCATCCGGGGGGCCGGGGCTACACCTTC
>.|.|TRBV5-6|TRBJ2-2
CASSQRQRMNTGELFF
TGTGCCAGCAGCCAAAGACAGCGAATGAACACCGGGGAGCTGTTTTTT
>.|.|TRBV7-9|TRBJ2-3
CASSVSLARTDTQYF
TGTGCCAGCAGCGTCTCACTAGCCCGCACAGATACGCAGTATTTT
>.|.|TRBV9|TRBJ2-2
CASSQGGGALFF
TGTGCCAGCAGCCAGGGGGGTGGGGCGCTGTTTTTT
>.|TRBD1|TRBV24-1|TRBJ1-6
CATSDQTGVNSPLHF
TGTGCCACCAGTGACCAGACAGGGGTGAATTCACCCCTCCACTTT
>.|TRBD1|TRBV11-2|TRBJ2-7
CASSSRSGTGSYEQYF
TGTGCCAGCAGCTCACGGTCTGGGACAGGGTCCTACGAGCAGTACTTC
>.|.|TRBV14|TRBJ2-1
CASSQDFWGPDEQFF
TGTGCCAGCAGCCAAGATTTTTGGGGGCCGGATGAGCAGTTCTTC
>.|.|TRBV5-1|TRBJ1-1
CASSVDRNGAEAFF
TGCGCCAGCAGCGTGGACAGAAATGGCGCTGAAGCTTTCTTT
>.|TRBD1|TRBV7-2|TRBJ1-3
CASGSRTGAGNTIYF
TGTGCCAGCGGATCCCGGACAGGGGCTGGAAACACCATATATTTT
>.|.|TRBV30|TRBJ1-1
CAWRDNSNTEAFF
TGTGCCTGGAGGGACAACTCGAACACTGAAGCTTTCTTT
>.|.|TRBV6-5|TRBJ1-3
CASRTTGGSGNTIYF
TGTGCCAGCAGGACCACCGGGGGCTCTGGAAACACCATATATTTT
>.|.|TRBV6-2/TRBV6-3|TRBJ1-5
CASSLDNRSNQPQHF
TGTGCCAGCAGTTTGGACAACAGGAGCAATCAGCCCCAGCATTTT
>.|.|TRBV6-2/TRBV6-3|TRBJ1-5
CASSWGQTNQPQHF
TGTGCCAGCAGTTGGGGGCAGACCAATCAGCCCCAGCATTTT
>.|.|TRBV7-8|TRBJ1-5
CASSPTDYSNQPQHF
TGTGCCAGCAGCCCGACAGATTATAGCAATCAGCCCCAGCATTTT
>.|TRBD2|TRBV19|TRBJ2-7
CASSIRTSGRAYEQYF
TGTGCCAGTAGTATCCGAACTAGCGGGAGGGCCTACGAGCAGTACTTC
>.|TRBD1|TRBV27|TRBJ2-6
CASSARDSGNLIAGANVLTF
TGTGCCAGCAGTGCCCGGGACAGTGGGAACTTAATAGCTGGGGCCAACGTCCTGACTTTC
>once|.|TRBV14|TRBJ1-1
CASSHRAGAGTEAFF
TGTGCCAGCAGCCACCGGGCAGGGGCTGGCACTGAAGCTTTCTTT
>.|.|TRBV30|TRBJ1-1
CAWGRTENTEAFF
TGTGCCTGGGGCCGGACAGAGAACACTGAAGCTTTCTTT
>once|.|TRBV7-2|TRBJ1-5
CASSLGGWKQPQHF
TGTGCCAGCAGCCTCGGGGGGTGGAAGCAGCCCCAGCATTTT
>once|TRBD1|TRBV18|TRBJ1-1
CASSPQGASEAFF
TGTGCCAGCTCACCGCAGGGGGCCTCTGAAGCTTTCTTT
>.|TRBD1|TRBV6-4|TRBJ1-2
CASRATGGADGYTF
TGTGCCAGCAGAGCCACAGGGGGCGCAGATGGCTACACCTTC
>.|.|TRBV29-1|TRBJ2-7
CSVEDGTYEQYF
TGCAGCGTTGAGGACGGGACCTACGAGCAGTACTTC
>once|.|TRBV19|TRBJ2-3
CASSIRQGSDTQYF
TGTGCCAGTAGTATACGGCAGGGATCAGATACGCAGTATTTT